Sequencing of this T cell receptor beta chain was carried out in a study of blood T cell repertoires in COVID-19. The CDR3 runs 15 residues. Germline CDR1 is SGHVS and CDR2 is FNYEAQ. The J segment lost 8 bases and the V segment lost 5 bases, leaving 11 bases of the junction unmatched. Generated by immunoSEQ multiplex PCR, the TCRdb table keeps only in-frame clones and is missing some. The sample comprises under 300,000 clones, around 90% of which are singletons, and around 3% rests with the top ten. The chain employs TRBV7-6 and TRBJ2-1, with 8 nucleotides matching TRBD1. Specimen: PBMCs or T cells enriched from blood (not recorded which). The sequence came from a woman aged 50 to 60 who had recovered from COVID-19. CDR3 bases: TGTGCCAGCAGCAGACAGGGGTGGGGTGTCGATGAGCAGTTCTTC. Protein sequence: CASSRQGWGVDEQFF. Together with reference TRBV7-6 and TRBJ2-1, the CDR3 gives the full variable domain: GAGVSQSPRYKVTKRGQDVALRCDPISGHVSLYWYRQALGQGPEFLTYFNYEAQQDKSGLPNDRFSAERPEGSISTLTIQRTEQRDSAMYRCASSRQGWGVDEQFFGPGTRLTVL.